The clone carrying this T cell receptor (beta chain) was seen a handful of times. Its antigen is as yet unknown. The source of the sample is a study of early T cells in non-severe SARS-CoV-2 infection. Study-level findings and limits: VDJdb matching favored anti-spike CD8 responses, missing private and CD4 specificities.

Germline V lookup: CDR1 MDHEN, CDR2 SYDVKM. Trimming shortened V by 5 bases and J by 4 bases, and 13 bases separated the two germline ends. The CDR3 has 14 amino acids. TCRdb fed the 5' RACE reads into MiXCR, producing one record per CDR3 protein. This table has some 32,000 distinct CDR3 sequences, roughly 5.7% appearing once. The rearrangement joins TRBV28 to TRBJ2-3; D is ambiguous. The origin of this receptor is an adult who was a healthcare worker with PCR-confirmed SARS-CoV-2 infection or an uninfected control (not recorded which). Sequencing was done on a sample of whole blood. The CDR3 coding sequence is TGTGCCAGCAGTCCTCCGAGACGAGCAGATACGCAGTATTTT. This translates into CASSPPRRADTQYF. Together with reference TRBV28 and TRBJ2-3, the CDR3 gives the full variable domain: DVKVTQSSRYLVKRTGEKVFLECVQDMDHENMFWYRQDPGLGLRLIYFSYDVKMKEKGDIPEGYSVSREKKERFSLILESASTNQTSMYLCASSPPRRADTQYFGPGTRLTVL.